These 30 T cell receptor beta chains were all obtained from the same sample, sequenced in a study of shared clonotypes between healthy human individuals. The table came from immunoSEQ multiplex PCR; TCRdb's copy has only in-frame clones and leaves some out. Of over a million clones detected, under 80% appear once; the ten largest clones hold roughly 1.5%. Sequenced material: memory CD4+ T cells sorted from blood. Subset indicated: CD45RA-negative fraction. These receptors originate from a young man in good health.

This clone was picked up a small number of times. J is TRBJ2-2 and V is TRBV11-2; unclear D gene. Looked up from germline, CDR1 is SGHAT and CDR2 is FQNNGV. This CDR3 is 19 amino acids long. Trimming removed 2 bases at V and 4 bases at J, with 23 bases between. CDR3 protein: CASSLLPILKVSATGELFF. CDR3 in DNA: TGTGCCAGCAGCTTACTCCCGATTTTAAAGGTTTCGGCCACCGGGGAGCTGTTTTTT.

V gene TRBV19 combines with J gene TRBJ2-3; the D gene is possibly TRBD1 (6 bases). The V end was cut by 1 base, the J end by 2 bases, with 10 bases between. The CDR3 spans 15 residues. Germline assignment: CDR1 LNHDA and CDR2 SQIVND (reference sequence). As DNA, the CDR3 is TGTGCCAGTAGTATAGGACAGGCCTACACAGATACGCAGTATTTT. The encoded protein is CASSIGQAYTDTQYF.

At least ten counts were recorded for this clone. No DNA is shown, since the ends of the CDR3 on it are uncertain; the CDR3 is the one TCRdb lists. The chain joins TRBV19 to TRBJ1-5. CDR1 and CDR2 from the germline V gene are LNHDA and SQIVND (reference sequence). Both ends counted, the CDR3 spans 17 residues. CDR3 residues: CASSIVTFGGYNQPQHF.

V is TRBV6-5 and J is TRBJ1-1, with D maybe TRBD1 (5 bases). Germline V gene data show CDR1 as MNHEY and CDR2 as SVGAGI. There are 14 residues in the CDR3. V gave up 6 bases and J gave up 2 bases, with 13 bases separating them. The CDR3 DNA follows: TGTGCCAGCAGCCGGGGGATGGCTAACACTGAAGCTTTCTTT. Translated: CASSRGMANTEAFF.

The V call is TRBV9, the J call TRBJ2-5; 10 bases are a match to TRBD1. Unmatched junction bases numbered 6, after V lost 3 bases and J lost 4 bases. This CDR3 contains 15 residues. Germline V gene data show CDR1 as SGDLS and CDR2 as YYNGEE. CDR3: CASSADRGLVETQYF. The DNA for the CDR3 is TGTGCCAGCAGCGCCGACAGGGGGCTAGTAGAGACCCAGTACTTC.

The chain carries TRBV4-3 and TRBJ2-5; D remains ambiguous. V dropped 0 bases and J dropped 7 bases, with 6 bases sitting between them. Per the germline V gene, CDR1 is LGHNA and CDR2 is YSLEER. This CDR3 has 12 residues. CDR3 coding DNA: TGCGCCAGCAGCCAAGAAAGTGGGACCCAGTACTTC. Its protein product is CASSQESGTQYF.

The chain is built from TRBV5-1 and TRBJ2-6; unclear D gene. This CDR3 comprises 14 residues. The germline V gene encodes CDR1 SGHRS and CDR2 YFSETQ. Trimming cost V 3 bases and J 0 bases, with 4 bases left between them. The CDR3 region is CASSYLSGANVLTF. CDR3 DNA sequence: TGCGCCAGCAGCTACCTCTCTGGGGCCAACGTCCTGACTTTC.

The rearrangement joins TRBV9 to TRBJ2-7, with D perhaps assigned TRBD1 or TRBD2 (5 bases each). The CDR3 runs 14 residues. V was clipped by 4 bases and J by 3 bases, with 14 bases between them. Germline CDR1 reads SGDLS; CDR2 reads YYNGEE. CDR3 nucleotide sequence: TGTGCCAGCAGCAAAAGCGGACAATTCTACGAGCAGTACTTC. This sequence encodes CASSKSGQFYEQYF.

The V call is TRBV30, the J call TRBJ2-2, with D possibly matching TRBD1 (5 bases). The CDR3 covers 16 residues. Germline V lookup: CDR1 GTSNPN, CDR2 SVGIG (reference sequence). V lost 0 bases and J 4 bases, leaving 15 bases between the germline ends. CDR3 amino acids: CAWSVSLGVTTGELFF. CDR3 DNA sequence: TGTGCCTGGAGTGTGTCGCTAGGGGTAACCACCGGGGAGCTGTTTTTT.

This clone was seen only once. The chain has TRBV18 and TRBJ1-5; no firm D call. V lost 2 bases to trimming and J lost 7 bases, with 9 bases between them. The CDR3 extends over 13 amino acids. Germline CDR1 is KGHSH and CDR2 is LQKENI. The CDR3, as DNA: TGTGCCAGCTCACCAGGGTTATTCCAGCCCCAGCATTTT. Its translation: CASSPGLFQPQHF.

This chain links TRBV10-1 with TRBJ2-1, with D perhaps matching TRBD2 (6 bases). The CDR3 is 15 residues long. Between the trimmed V and J ends, which lost 5 bases and 0 bases, there was a span of 11 bases. Germline CDR1 and CDR2: WNHNN and SYGVQD (reference sequence). Written as DNA, the CDR3 is TGCGCCAGCAGTTATAGCGGTAACTCCTACAATGAGCAGTTCTTC. It is translated as CASSYSGNSYNEQFF.

Comments on this clone: This CDR3 is also generated by other DNA sequences in the sample. CDR3: CASRTSGGLYEQYF. The CDR3 DNA follows: TGTGCCAGCAGGACTAGCGGGGGACTCTACGAGCAGTACTTC. The genes are TRBV6-1 and TRBJ2-7; 12 positions agree with TRBD2. Germline lookup yields CDR1 MNHNS and CDR2 SASEGT. CDR3 length: 14 amino acids. The J segment lost 3 bases and the V segment lost 6 bases, leaving 3 bases of the junction unmatched.

This chain joins TRBV10-2 and TRBJ1-6; D gene uncertain. V lost 6 bases, J lost 0 bases, and 9 bases lay in between. The CDR3 sequence is 15 residues long. Germline V gives CDR1 WSHSY, CDR2 SAAADI. CDR3 residues: CASSFGSSYNSPLHF. In nucleotides, the CDR3 is TGCGCCAGCAGCTTCGGGAGCTCCTATAATTCACCCCTCCACTTT.

The chain has TRBV5-4 and TRBJ1-2; unclear D gene. This CDR3 comprises 16 residues. Germline CDR1 is SGHNT and CDR2 is YYREEE (reference sequence). Trimming stripped 7 bases from V and 8 bases from J, with 27 bases between. This chain's CDR3 is CASQQIGTPPPKGYTF. As DNA, the CDR3 is TGTGCCAGCCAGCAGATTGGCACACCACCACCAAAGGGCTACACCTTC.

The chain carries TRBV18 and TRBJ2-4; 8 bases match TRBD1. Germline V gene lookup returns CDR1 KGHSH and CDR2 LQKENI. The CDR3 is 14 amino acids. The trim removed 4 bases at V and 8 bases at J, leaving 7 bases unmatched. DNA for the CDR3: TGTGCCAGCTCACTCCGGACAGGGATGGACATTCAGTACTTC. It codes for CASSLRTGMDIQYF.

This chain uses TRBV6-6 with TRBJ1-6; D gene unclear. The V gene lost 5 bases and the J gene lost 5 bases, with 7 bases spanning the gap. Per the germline V gene, CDR1 is MNHNY and CDR2 is SVGAGI (reference sequence). This CDR3 region has 13 residues. CDR3 nucleotides: TGTGCCAGCAGTAGGACCGATAATTCACCCCTCCACTTT. Its protein is CASSRTDNSPLHF.

This chain uses TRBV14 with TRBJ2-1, with a possible D match to TRBD2 (6 bases). CDR3 length: 14 amino acids. Germline V gene sequence: CDR1 SGHDN, CDR2 FVKESK. V lost 1 base to trimming and J lost 3 bases, with 7 bases between them. CDR3 protein: CASSQVEGYNEQFF. CDR3 nucleotides: TGTGCCAGCAGCCAAGTGGAGGGCTACAATGAGCAGTTCTTC. Supplemented by reference TRBV14 and TRBJ2-1, the full variable domain reads EAGVTQFPSHSVIEKGQTVTLRCDPISGHDNLYWYRRVMGKEIKFLLHFVKESKQDESGMPNNRFLAERTGGTYSTLKVQPAELEDSGVYFCASSQVEGYNEQFFGPGTRLTVL.

This clone was observed a handful of times. The V gene is TRBV7-9, the J gene TRBJ2-5, with D unclear. Germline CDR1 and CDR2: SEHNR and FQNEAQ (reference sequence). Trimming removed 2 bases at V and 4 bases at J, with 14 bases between. This CDR3 region has 15 residues. CDR3 sequence reads: CASSLSSGFGETQYF. CDR3 sequence (DNA): TGTGCCAGCAGCTTAAGTTCTGGGTTCGGAGAGACCCAGTACTTC.

The chain uses TRBV5-1 and TRBJ2-7, with a possible D match to TRBD1 (5 bases). V was cut by 4 bases and J by 2 bases, with 13 bases left in between. Germline V gives CDR1 SGHRS, CDR2 YFSETQ. This CDR3 comprises 14 residues. CDR3 protein: CASSRSDSTYEQYF. CDR3 sequence (DNA): TGCGCCAGCAGCCGATCCGACAGTACCTACGAGCAGTACTTC.

The chain recombines TRBV10-3 with TRBJ2-5; TRBD1 agrees at 7 bases. CDR1 and CDR2 (germline): ENHRY, SYGVKD. The CDR3 has 14 residues. Trimming cost V 6 bases and J 8 bases; bases outside gene matches: 12. CDR3 sequence: CAIRRDSTDQTQYF. The CDR3 DNA sequence: TGTGCCATCAGGAGGGACAGCACGGATCAAACCCAGTACTTC.

Turning to this clone: This sample includes further DNA sequences coding for the same CDR3. The V call is TRBV30, the J call TRBJ2-7, with D uncertain. V lost 0 bases and J lost 4, with 10 bases in between. The CDR3 sequence is 13 residues long. Per the germline V gene, CDR1 is GTSNPN and CDR2 is SVGIG (reference sequence). The chain's CDR3 is CAWSVPPTYEQYF. In nucleotides, the CDR3 is TGTGCCTGGAGTGTACCCCCTACGTACGAGCAGTACTTC.

The chain couples TRBV5-5 to TRBJ1-2, with a possible D match to TRBD1 (5 bases). CDR3 length: 12 amino acids. Trimming shortened V by 7 bases and J by 4 bases, and 11 bases separated the two germline ends. Germline loops: CDR1 SGHKS, CDR2 YYEKEE (reference sequence). The CDR3 is CASHGDGYGYTF. The CDR3 nucleotides are TGTGCCAGCCATGGGGACGGCTATGGCTACACCTTC.

This rearrangement joins TRBV7-2 to TRBJ1-3; possible D gene TRBD1, 5 bases. CDR3 length equals 16 residues. CDR1 and CDR2 from the germline V gene are SGHTA and FQGNSA. V lost 5 bases, J lost 0 bases, and 14 bases lay in between. In nucleotides, the CDR3 is TGTGCCAGCAGCCTAGGGACTGTGAGCTCTGGAAACACCATATATTTT. It specifies CASSLGTVSSGNTIYF. Full variable domain (rest looked up from reference TRBV7-2 and TRBJ1-3): GAGVSQSPSNKVTEKGKDVELRCDPISGHTALYWYRQSLGQGLEFLIYFQGNSAPDKSGLPSDRFSAERTGGSVSTLTIQRTQQEDSAVYLCASSLGTVSSGNTIYFGEGSWLTVV.

The chain uses TRBV6-1 and TRBJ2-7, with a weak D call TRBD2 (5 bases). CDR1 is MNHNS, CDR2 SASEGT, per germline. The CDR3 loop spans 11 amino acids. V lost 8 bases, J lost 3 bases, and 8 bases lay in between. As DNA, the CDR3 is TGTGCCAGCTGGGAGTTCTACGAGCAGTACTTC. Amino acid sequence: CASWEFYEQYF.

This chain uses TRBV6-1 with TRBJ2-2, with 7 positions matching TRBD2. The CDR3 spans 14 residues. Germline-derived CDR1 and CDR2 are MNHNS and SASEGT. Trimming cost V 7 bases and J 4 bases; bases outside gene matches: 6. In DNA form, the CDR3 reads TGTGCCAGCACCATGTGGGGGGGCACCGGGGAGCTGTTTTTT. Its protein is CASTMWGGTGELFF.

V and J are TRBV5-4 and TRBJ2-5; D is possibly TRBD1 or TRBD2 (6 bases each). V lost 3 bases, J lost 4 bases, and 16 bases lay in between. The CDR3 loop spans 15 amino acids. Per germline, CDR1 SGHNT and CDR2 YYREEE (reference sequence). CDR3 protein: CASSWKRGAGETQYF. The CDR3 nucleotides read TGTGCCAGCAGCTGGAAAAGGGGGGCGGGAGAGACCCAGTACTTC.

The chain combines TRBV30 with TRBJ2-3; D may be TRBD1 (6 bases). With 3 bases removed from V and 7 bases from J, the gap between germline ends came to 8 bases. This CDR3 has 11 amino acids. In germline, CDR1 is GTSNPN, CDR2 SVGIG (reference sequence). CDR3 sequence: CAWSGQHTQYF. CDR3 bases: TGTGCCTGGAGCGGACAGCATACGCAGTATTTT.

This clone was counted between two and nine times. The rearrangement links TRBV13 to TRBJ1-6; no clear D. The CDR3 length is 15 residues. Germline V gives CDR1 PRHDT, CDR2 FYEKMQ (reference sequence). V was cut by 2 bases and J by 7 bases, with 12 bases left in between. The CDR3 loop reads CASSLWNSGNSPLHF. The DNA for the CDR3 is TGTGCCAGCAGCTTATGGAATTCGGGAAATTCACCCCTCCACTTT.

This chain connects TRBV6-1 to TRBJ2-5; no clear D gene. The CDR3 length is 14 residues. V lost 11 bases and J lost 0, with 16 bases in between. Germline lookup yields CDR1 MNHNS and CDR2 SASEGT. The CDR3 DNA sequence: TGTGCCGTGCGAATAGGGCAGAACCAAGAGACCCAGTACTTC. Translating gives CAVRIGQNQETQYF.

A single count supports this clone. The V and J genes are TRBV6-5 and TRBJ2-7; TRBD1 aligns across 8 bases. The CDR3 extends over 14 amino acids. Germline CDR1 reads MNHEY; CDR2 reads SVGAGI. Germline trimming cut 6 bases from V and 3 bases from J; bases unmatched to any gene: 7. CDR3 DNA sequence: TGTGCCAGCAGCCCGGGACAGGTGCGCTACGAGCAGTACTTC. Protein: CASSPGQVRYEQYF.